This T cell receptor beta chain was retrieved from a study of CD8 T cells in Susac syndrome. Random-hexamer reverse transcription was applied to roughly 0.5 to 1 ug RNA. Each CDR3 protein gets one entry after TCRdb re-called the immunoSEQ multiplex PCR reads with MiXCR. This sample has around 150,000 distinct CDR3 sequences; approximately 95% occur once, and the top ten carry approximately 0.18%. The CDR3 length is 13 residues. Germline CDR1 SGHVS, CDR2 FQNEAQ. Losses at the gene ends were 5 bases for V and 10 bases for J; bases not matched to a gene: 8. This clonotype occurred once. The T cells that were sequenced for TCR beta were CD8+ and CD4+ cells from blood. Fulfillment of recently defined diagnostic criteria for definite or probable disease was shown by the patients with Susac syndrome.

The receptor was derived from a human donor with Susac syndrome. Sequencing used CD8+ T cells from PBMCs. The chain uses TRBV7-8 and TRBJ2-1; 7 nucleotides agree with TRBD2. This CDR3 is CASSRGGGDEQFF. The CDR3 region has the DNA TGTGCCAGCAGCAGGGGCGGGGGTGACGAGCAGTTCTTC.